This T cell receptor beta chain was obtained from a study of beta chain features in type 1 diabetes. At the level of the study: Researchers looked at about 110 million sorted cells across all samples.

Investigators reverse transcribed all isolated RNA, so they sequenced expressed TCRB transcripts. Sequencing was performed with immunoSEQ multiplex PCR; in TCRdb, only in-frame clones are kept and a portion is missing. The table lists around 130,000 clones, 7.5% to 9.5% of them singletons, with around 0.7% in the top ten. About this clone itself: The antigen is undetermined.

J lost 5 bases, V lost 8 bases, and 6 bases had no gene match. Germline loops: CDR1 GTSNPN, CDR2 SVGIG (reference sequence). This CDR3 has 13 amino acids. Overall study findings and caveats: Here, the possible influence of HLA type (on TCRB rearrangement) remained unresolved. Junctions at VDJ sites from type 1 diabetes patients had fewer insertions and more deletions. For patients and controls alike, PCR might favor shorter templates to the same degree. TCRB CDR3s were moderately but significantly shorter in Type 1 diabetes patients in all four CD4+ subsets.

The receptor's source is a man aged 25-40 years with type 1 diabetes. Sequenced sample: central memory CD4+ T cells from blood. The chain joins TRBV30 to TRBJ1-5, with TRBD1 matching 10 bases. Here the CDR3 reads CASGTGEYQPQHF. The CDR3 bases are TGTGCCAGTGGGACAGGGGAGTATCAGCCCCAGCATTTT.